Below, 18 T cell receptor beta chains from the same sample are listed, as sequenced in a study of shared clonotypes between healthy human individuals. Libraries were prepared by immunoSEQ multiplex PCR; TCRdb keeps only in-frame clonotypes and omits some of them. The table includes roughly 2.2 million clones, 85% to 95% detected once. Source material: naive CD4+ T cells from PBMCs. Specified subset: CD45RA+ positively selected. These receptors were taken from a man aged 18-30 years in good health. Some clones in this sample may be carry-over from other donors' samples.

V gene TRBV7-2 combines with J gene TRBJ2-1, with TRBD2 as a possible D gene (7 bases). This CDR3 is 15 amino acids long. Trimming stripped 5 bases from V and 3 bases from J, with 14 bases between. Germline lookup yields CDR1 SGHTA and CDR2 FQGNSA. The CDR3 sequence is CASSLRGTNYNEQFF. As DNA, the CDR3 is TGTGCCAGCAGCCTTAGGGGGACTAACTACAATGAGCAGTTCTTC.

CDR3 nucleotide sequence: TGTGCCAGCAGCGATAACCGGGACAGTCGCGAGCCCCAGCATTTT. It translates to CASSDNRDSREPQHF. V usage is TRBV7-9 and J usage is TRBJ1-5, with 7 bases lining up with TRBD1. CDR1 is SEHNR and CDR2 is FQNEAQ in the germline V gene (reference sequence). There are 15 residues in the CDR3. J was trimmed by 8 bases and V by 5 bases; bases with no gene match: 12.

V usage is TRBV7-6 and J usage is TRBJ2-3, with 12 nucleotides matching TRBD2. CDR1 is SGHVS and CDR2 is FNYEAQ in the germline V gene. The length of the CDR3 is 15 residues. V lost 5 bases and J lost 7; bases outside the gene matches: 7. Here the CDR3 reads CASSQGLAGLYTQYF. DNA of the CDR3: TGTGCCAGCAGCCAAGGACTAGCGGGACTTTATACGCAGTATTTT.

The J gene is TRBJ2-1, the V gene TRBV19; the D gene is possibly TRBD2 (7 bases). Germline V gene lookup returns CDR1 LNHDA and CDR2 SQIVND (reference sequence). Trimming removed 6 bases from V and 6 bases from J, with 18 bases in between. The CDR3 is 15 residues long. CDR3 sequence (DNA): TGTGCCAGTAGCCCCAGGGGCGGGAGCCCCAATGAGCAGTTCTTC. Residues: CASSPRGGSPNEQFF.

The rearrangement uses TRBV28 and TRBJ2-3, with 9 bases lining up with TRBD1. V lost 2 bases to trimming and J lost 6 bases; unmatched junction nucleotides: 3. Germline V gene lookup returns CDR1 MDHEN and CDR2 SYDVKM. CDR3 size: 14 residues. CDR3 DNA: TGTGCCAGCAGTTTAGACAGGGGGTGGGATACGCAGTATTTT. The encoded protein is CASSLDRGWDTQYF. Looking up the rest from reference TRBV28 and TRBJ2-3 gives the full variable domain: DVKVTQSSRYLVKRTGEKVFLECVQDMDHENMFWYRQDPGLGLRLIYFSYDVKMKEKGDIPEGYSVSREKKERFSLILESASTNQTSMYLCASSLDRGWDTQYFGPGTRLTVL.

CDR3 in DNA: TGCGCCAGCAGCTCCTTACCGGGACAGGAAAACATTCAGTACTTC. This encodes CASSSLPGQENIQYF. The chain joins TRBV5-1 to TRBJ2-4; the match to TRBD1 covers 8 bases. V trimming: 3 bases; J trimming: 5 bases; junction bases outside the gene matches: 7. Looked up from germline, CDR1 is SGHRS and CDR2 is YFSETQ. The CDR3 loop spans 15 amino acids. The full variable domain, its missing parts supplied by reference TRBV5-1 and TRBJ2-4, is KAGVTQTPRYLIKTRGQQVTLSCSPISGHRSVSWYQQTPGQGLQFLFEYFSETQRNKGNFPGRFSGRQFSNSRSEMNVSTLELGDSALYLCASSSLPGQENIQYFGAGTRLSVL.

This rearrangement joins TRBV7-9 to TRBJ2-5; the D gene is possibly TRBD1 (6 bases). Germline loops: CDR1 SEHNR, CDR2 FQNEAQ (reference sequence). The length of the CDR3 is 14 residues. Trimming stripped 5 bases from V and 2 bases from J, with 12 bases between. The CDR3 is CASSRTGNQETQYF. The CDR3 coding sequence is TGTGCCAGCAGCCGAACAGGGAATCAAGAGACCCAGTACTTC. Full variable domain (outside the CDR3, taken from reference TRBV7-9 and TRBJ2-5): DTGVSQNPRHKITKRGQNVTFRCDPISEHNRLYWYRQTLGQGPEFLTYFQNEAQLEKSRLLSDRFSAERPKGSFSTLEIQRTEQGDSAMYLCASSRTGNQETQYFGPGTRLLVL.

This rearrangement joins TRBV5-1 to TRBJ2-5; possibly TRBD2 for D (7 bases). CDR3 size: 14 residues. The germline V and J ends were trimmed by 2 bases and 4 bases, with 12 bases remaining between them. Germline loops: CDR1 SGHRS, CDR2 YFSETQ. The CDR3: CASSFGGGAETQYF. In nucleotides, the CDR3 is TGCGCCAGCAGCTTTGGAGGGGGGGCAGAGACCCAGTACTTC.

The chain is built from TRBV19 and TRBJ2-1; TRBD2 matches 14 bases. Germline CDR1 reads LNHDA; CDR2 reads SQIVND (reference sequence). The CDR3 contains 16 residues. V lost 6 bases to trimming and J lost 5 bases; unmatched junction nucleotides: 6. The CDR3 bases are TGTGCCAGTAGCGGACTAGCGGGAGGTACCCACAATGAGCAGTTCTTC. It encodes CASSGLAGGTHNEQFF. Supplemented by reference TRBV19 and TRBJ2-1, the full variable domain reads DGGITQSPKYLFRKEGQNVTLSCEQNLNHDAMYWYRQDPGQGLRLIYYSQIVNDFQKGDIAEGYSVSREKKESFPLTVTSAQKNPTAFYLCASSGLAGGTHNEQFFGPGTRLTVL.

The rearrangement uses TRBV9 and TRBJ2-1; D remains ambiguous. Trimming pared 4 bases from V and 4 bases from J, leaving 18 bases between. The CDR3 length is 16 residues. The germline V gene has CDR1 SGDLS and CDR2 YYNGEE. DNA of the CDR3: TGTGCCAGCAGCTTAGTAGGTTCAGGCGAGTACAATGAGCAGTTCTTC. This sequence encodes CASSLVGSGEYNEQFF.

The chain employs TRBV5-1 and TRBJ2-5; TRBD1 might be the D (6 bases). There are 15 residues in the CDR3. Germline V lookup: CDR1 SGHRS, CDR2 YFSETQ. V lost 4 bases to trimming and J lost 1 base, with 14 bases between them. This chain's CDR3 is CASSGQPDPQETQYF. CDR3 bases: TGCGCCAGCAGCGGACAGCCGGACCCCCAAGAGACCCAGTACTTC.

This chain links TRBV4-3 with TRBJ1-2; D may be TRBD1 (6 bases). Germline lookup yields CDR1 LGHNA and CDR2 YSLEER. Trimming took 3 bases from V and 1 from J, leaving 18 bases between them. The CDR3 covers 17 residues. CDR3 nucleotide sequence: TGCGCCAGCAGCCACGCCGTTCAGGGAGGGGGTAACTATGGCTACACCTTC. Encoded protein: CASSHAVQGGGNYGYTF.

The rearrangement links TRBV5-1 to TRBJ2-3; the D gene is possibly TRBD1 (5 bases). Germline loops: CDR1 SGHRS, CDR2 YFSETQ. The CDR3 totals 16 residues. V lost 4 bases and J 5 bases, leaving 20 bases between the germline ends. The CDR3 region is CASSLTSDGRGDTQYF. In nucleotides, the CDR3 is TGCGCCAGCAGCCTGACCTCCGACGGAAGGGGAGATACGCAGTATTTT.

The genes are TRBV6-1 and TRBJ1-2, with 8 bases lining up with TRBD1. The CDR3 is made up of 17 amino acids. Germline V gene lookup returns CDR1 MNHNS and CDR2 SASEGT. The V segment lost 4 bases and the J segment 1 base; nucleotides outside the gene matches: 11. CDR3 DNA: TGTGCCAGCAGTGGAAGGGACAGGAGCTCCTTTAACTATGGCTACACCTTC. This translates into CASSGRDRSSFNYGYTF.

The chain joins TRBV25-1 to TRBJ1-2, with 8 bases identical to TRBD1. There are 17 residues in the CDR3. Germline CDR1 MGHDK, CDR2 SYGVNS. With V trimmed by 3 bases and J by 4 bases, 13 bases remained unmatched. CDR3 nucleotides: TGTGCCAGCAGTGACCCCCGGACAGGGACAACGGGCTATGGCTACACCTTC. Protein product: CASSDPRTGTTGYGYTF.

The chain uses TRBV28 and TRBJ1-5, with no clear D. The ends were cut back, 9 bases at V and 0 bases at J, with 15 bases in the middle. Germline values: CDR1 MDHEN, CDR2 SYDVKM. The length of the CDR3 is 15 residues. The CDR3 loop reads CASLRGYLSNQPQHF. The CDR3 DNA follows: TGTGCCAGTCTTCGAGGATATCTTAGCAATCAGCCCCAGCATTTT.

This clone is a singleton in its sample. The gene calls are TRBV6-1 and TRBJ1-1; tentative D call: TRBD1 (6 bases). Germline CDR1 and CDR2: MNHNS and SASEGT. V was shortened by 5 bases and J by 3 bases, with 13 bases between the two germline ends. The CDR3 is 14 amino acids. The CDR3 sequence is CASSITGRDTEAFF. The CDR3 DNA is TGTGCCAGCAGTATCACAGGGCGGGACACTGAAGCTTTCTTT.

The chain uses TRBV7-9 and TRBJ1-5; a weak D match, TRBD1 (6 bases). Trimming cost V 4 bases and J 7 bases, with 17 bases left between them. Per the germline V gene, CDR1 is SEHNR and CDR2 is FQNEAQ (reference sequence). The CDR3 length is 15 residues. In DNA form, the CDR3 reads TGTGCCAGCAGCTCGGGACAACAAGCAGGACAGCCCCAGCATTTT. Its translation is CASSSGQQAGQPQHF. The entire variable domain, with the rest obtained from reference TRBV7-9 and TRBJ1-5, is as follows: DTGVSQNPRHKITKRGQNVTFRCDPISEHNRLYWYRQTLGQGPEFLTYFQNEAQLEKSRLLSDRFSAERPKGSFSTLEIQRTEQGDSAMYLCASSSGQQAGQPQHFGDGTRLSIL.